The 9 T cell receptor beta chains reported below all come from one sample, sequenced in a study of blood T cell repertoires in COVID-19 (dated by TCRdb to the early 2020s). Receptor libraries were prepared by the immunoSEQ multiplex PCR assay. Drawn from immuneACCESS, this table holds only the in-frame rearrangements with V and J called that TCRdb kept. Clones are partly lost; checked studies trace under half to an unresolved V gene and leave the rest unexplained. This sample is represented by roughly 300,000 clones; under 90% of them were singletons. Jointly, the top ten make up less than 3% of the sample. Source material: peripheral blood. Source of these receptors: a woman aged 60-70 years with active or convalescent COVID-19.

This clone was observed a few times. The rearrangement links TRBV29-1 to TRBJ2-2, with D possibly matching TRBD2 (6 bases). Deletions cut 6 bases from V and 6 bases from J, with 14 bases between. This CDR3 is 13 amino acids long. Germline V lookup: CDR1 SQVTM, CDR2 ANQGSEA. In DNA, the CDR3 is TGCAGCGTAGGGACTCTTTGGGCCGGGGAGCTGTTTTTT. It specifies CSVGTLWAGELFF.

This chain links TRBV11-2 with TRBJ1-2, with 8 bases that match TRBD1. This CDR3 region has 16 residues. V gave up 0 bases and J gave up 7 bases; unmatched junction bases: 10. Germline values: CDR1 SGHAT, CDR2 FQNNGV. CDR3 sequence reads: CASSLDSRGQMGGYTF. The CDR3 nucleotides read TGTGCCAGCAGCTTAGATTCCAGGGGGCAAATGGGTGGCTACACCTTC.

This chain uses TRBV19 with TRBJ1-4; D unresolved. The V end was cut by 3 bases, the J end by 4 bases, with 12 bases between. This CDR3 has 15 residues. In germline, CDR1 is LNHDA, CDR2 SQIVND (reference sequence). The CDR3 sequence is CASSMRGGFNEKLFF. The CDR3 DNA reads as TGTGCCAGTAGTATGCGCGGCGGTTTTAATGAAAAACTGTTTTTT.

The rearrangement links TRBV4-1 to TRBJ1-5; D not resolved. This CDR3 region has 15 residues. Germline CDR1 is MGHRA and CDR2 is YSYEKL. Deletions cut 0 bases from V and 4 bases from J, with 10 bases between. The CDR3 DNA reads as TGCGCCAGCAGCCAAGATCTTCGGAGGAATCAGCCCCAGCATTTT. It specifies CASSQDLRRNQPQHF.

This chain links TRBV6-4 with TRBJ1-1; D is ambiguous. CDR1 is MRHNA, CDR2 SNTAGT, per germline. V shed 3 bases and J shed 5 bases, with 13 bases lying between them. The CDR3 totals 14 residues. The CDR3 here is CASSEIYGKTEAFF. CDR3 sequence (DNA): TGTGCCAGCAGTGAGATTTACGGGAAGACTGAAGCTTTCTTT.

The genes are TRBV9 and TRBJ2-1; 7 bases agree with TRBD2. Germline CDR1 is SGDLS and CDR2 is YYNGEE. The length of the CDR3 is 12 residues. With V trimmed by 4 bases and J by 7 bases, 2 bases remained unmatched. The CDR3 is CASSLRENEQFF. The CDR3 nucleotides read TGTGCCAGCAGCCTGCGGGAGAATGAGCAGTTCTTC.

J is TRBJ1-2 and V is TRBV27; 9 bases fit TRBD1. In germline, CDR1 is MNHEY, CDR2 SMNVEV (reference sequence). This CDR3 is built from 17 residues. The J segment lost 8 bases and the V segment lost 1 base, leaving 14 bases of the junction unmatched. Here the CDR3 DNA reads TGTGCCAGCAGTTTATTCAGGACAGGGGCCCTATGTTGGGGCTACACCTTC. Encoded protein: CASSLFRTGALCWGYTF.

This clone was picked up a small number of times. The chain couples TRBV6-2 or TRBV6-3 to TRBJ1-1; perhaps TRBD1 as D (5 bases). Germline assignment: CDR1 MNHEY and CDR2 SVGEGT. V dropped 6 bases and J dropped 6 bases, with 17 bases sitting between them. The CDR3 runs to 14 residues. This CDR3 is CASSLHGAVAEAFF. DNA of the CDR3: TGTGCCAGCAGCTTACATGGGGCTGTCGCTGAAGCTTTCTTT.

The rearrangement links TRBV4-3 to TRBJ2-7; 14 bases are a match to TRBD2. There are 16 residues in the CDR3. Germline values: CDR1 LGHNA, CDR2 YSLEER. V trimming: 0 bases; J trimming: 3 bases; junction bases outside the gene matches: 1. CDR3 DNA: TGCGCCAGCAGCCAAGATGGGACTAGCGGGGGCTACGAGCAGTACTTC. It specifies CASSQDGTSGGYEQYF.